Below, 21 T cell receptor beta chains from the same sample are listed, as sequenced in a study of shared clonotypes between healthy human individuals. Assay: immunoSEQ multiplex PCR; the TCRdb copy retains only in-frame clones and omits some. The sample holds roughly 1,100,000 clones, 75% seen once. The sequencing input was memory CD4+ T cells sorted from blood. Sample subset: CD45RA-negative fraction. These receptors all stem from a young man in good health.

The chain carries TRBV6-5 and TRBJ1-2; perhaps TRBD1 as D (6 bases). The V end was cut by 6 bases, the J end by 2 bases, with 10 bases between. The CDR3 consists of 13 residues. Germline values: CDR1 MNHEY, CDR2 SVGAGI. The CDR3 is CASRSTGNYGYTF. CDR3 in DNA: TGTGCCAGCAGGTCAACAGGGAACTATGGCTACACCTTC.

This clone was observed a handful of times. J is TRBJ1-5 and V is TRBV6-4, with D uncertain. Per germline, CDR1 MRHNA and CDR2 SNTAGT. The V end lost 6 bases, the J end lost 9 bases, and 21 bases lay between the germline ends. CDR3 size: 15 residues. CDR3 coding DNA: TGTGCCAGCAGAGCTTGTCAGAGGGCAATGATGCCCCAGCATTTT. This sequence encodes CASRACQRAMMPQHF.

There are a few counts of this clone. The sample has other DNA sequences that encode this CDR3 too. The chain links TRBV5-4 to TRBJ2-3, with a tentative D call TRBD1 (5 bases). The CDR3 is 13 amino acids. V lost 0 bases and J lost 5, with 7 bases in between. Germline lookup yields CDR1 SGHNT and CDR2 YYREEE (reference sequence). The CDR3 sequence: CASSLGRGDTQYF. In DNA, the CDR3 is TGTGCCAGCAGCTTGGGAAGGGGAGATACGCAGTATTTT.

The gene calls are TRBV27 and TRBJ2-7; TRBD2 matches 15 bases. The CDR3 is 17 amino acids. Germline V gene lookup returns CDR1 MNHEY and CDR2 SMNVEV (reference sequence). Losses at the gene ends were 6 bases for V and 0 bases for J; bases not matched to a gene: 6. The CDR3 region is CASRGTSGRSSSYEQYF. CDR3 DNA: TGTGCCAGCAGGGGGACTAGCGGGAGGAGTAGCTCCTACGAGCAGTACTTC.

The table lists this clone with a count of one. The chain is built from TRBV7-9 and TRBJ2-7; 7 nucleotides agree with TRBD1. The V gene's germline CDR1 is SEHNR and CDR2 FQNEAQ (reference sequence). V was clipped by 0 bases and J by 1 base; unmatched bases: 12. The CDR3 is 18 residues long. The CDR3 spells CASSLAPWDTGVSYEQYF. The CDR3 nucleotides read TGTGCCAGCAGCTTAGCGCCATGGGATACAGGGGTATCCTACGAGCAGTACTTC.

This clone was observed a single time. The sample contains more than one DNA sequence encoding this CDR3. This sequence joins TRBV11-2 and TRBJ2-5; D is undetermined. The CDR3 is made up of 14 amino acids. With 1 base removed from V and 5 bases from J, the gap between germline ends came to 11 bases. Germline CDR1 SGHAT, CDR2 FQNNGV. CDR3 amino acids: CASSLGSVGETQYF. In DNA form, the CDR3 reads TGTGCCAGCAGCTTAGGCTCCGTTGGTGAGACCCAGTACTTC.

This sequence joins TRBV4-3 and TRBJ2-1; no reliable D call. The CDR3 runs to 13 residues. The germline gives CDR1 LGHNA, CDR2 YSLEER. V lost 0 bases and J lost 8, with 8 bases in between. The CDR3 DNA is TGCGCCAGCAGCCAAGATATACGGTATGAGCAGTTCTTC. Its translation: CASSQDIRYEQFF.

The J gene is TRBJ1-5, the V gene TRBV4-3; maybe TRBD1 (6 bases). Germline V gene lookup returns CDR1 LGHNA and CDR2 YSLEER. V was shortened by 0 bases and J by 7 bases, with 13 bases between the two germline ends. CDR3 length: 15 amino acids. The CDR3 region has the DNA TGCGCCAGCAGCCAAGATTGGGGGCAGGCGCAGCCCCAGCATTTT. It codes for CASSQDWGQAQPQHF.

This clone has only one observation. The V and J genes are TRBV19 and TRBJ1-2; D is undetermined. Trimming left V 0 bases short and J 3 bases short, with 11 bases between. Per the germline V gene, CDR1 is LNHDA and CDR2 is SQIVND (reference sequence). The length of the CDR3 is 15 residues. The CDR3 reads CASSIDEGEDYGYTF. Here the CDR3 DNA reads TGTGCCAGTAGTATAGATGAGGGAGAGGACTATGGCTACACCTTC.

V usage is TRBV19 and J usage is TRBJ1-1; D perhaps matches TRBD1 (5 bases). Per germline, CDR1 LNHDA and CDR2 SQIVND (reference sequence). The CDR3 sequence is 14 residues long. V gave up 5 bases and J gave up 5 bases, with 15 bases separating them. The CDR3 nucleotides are TGTGCCAGTAGTCGCGCAGGGACGGGAACTGAAGCTTTCTTT. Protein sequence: CASSRAGTGTEAFF.

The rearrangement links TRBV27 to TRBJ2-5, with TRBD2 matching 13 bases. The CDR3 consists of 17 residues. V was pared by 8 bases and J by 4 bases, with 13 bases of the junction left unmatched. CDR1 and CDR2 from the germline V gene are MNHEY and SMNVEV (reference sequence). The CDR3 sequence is CASSRGLAGVEGETQYF. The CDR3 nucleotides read TGTGCCAGCTCGCGAGGACTAGCGGGGGTGGAGGGAGAGACCCAGTACTTC.

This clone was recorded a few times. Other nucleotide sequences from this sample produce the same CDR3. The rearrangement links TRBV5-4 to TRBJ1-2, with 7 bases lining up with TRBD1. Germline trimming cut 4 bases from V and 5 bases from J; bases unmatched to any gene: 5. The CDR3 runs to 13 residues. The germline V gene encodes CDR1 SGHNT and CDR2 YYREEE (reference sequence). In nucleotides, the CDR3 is TGTGCCAGCAGCCCTGACAGGGCGTATGGCTACACCTTC. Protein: CASSPDRAYGYTF.

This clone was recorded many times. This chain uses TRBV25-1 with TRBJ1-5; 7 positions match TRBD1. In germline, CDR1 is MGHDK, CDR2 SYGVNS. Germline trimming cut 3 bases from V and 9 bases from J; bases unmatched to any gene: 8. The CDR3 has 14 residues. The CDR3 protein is CASSEGTVLPPQHF. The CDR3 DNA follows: TGTGCCAGCAGTGAGGGGACAGTACTGCCGCCCCAGCATTTT.

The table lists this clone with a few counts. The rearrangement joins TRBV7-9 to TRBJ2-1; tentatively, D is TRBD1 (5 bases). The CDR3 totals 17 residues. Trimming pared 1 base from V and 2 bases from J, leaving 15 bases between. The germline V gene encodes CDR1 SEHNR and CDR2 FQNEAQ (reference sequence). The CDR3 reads CASSLGGRALTYNEQFF. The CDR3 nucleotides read TGTGCCAGCAGCTTAGGGGGCAGGGCCCTAACCTACAATGAGCAGTTCTTC.

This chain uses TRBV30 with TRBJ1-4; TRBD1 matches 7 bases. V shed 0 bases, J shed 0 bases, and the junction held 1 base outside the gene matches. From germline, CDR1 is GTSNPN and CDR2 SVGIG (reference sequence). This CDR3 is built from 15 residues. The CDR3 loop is CAWSVGGSTNEKLFF. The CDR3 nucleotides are TGTGCCTGGAGTGTAGGGGGCTCAACTAATGAAAAACTGTTTTTT.

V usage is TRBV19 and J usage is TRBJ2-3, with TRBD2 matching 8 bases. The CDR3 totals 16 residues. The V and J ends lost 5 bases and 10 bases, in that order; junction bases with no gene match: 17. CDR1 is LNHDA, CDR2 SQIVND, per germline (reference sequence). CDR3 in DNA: TGTGCCAGTAGTCCTTCCGGACTAGCCCGTTTGGCCTCGCAGTATTTT. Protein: CASSPSGLARLASQYF.

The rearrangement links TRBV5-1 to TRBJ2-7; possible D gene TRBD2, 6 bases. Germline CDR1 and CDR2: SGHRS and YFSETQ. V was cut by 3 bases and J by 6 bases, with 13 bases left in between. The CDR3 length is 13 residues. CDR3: CASSSPSVLEQYF. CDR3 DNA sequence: TGCGCCAGCAGCTCCCCTAGCGTTCTCGAGCAGTACTTC.

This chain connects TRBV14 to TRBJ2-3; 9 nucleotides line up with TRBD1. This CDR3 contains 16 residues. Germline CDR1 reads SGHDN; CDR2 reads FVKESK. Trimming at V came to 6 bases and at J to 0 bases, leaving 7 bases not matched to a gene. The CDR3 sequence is CASSSGTGHSTDTQYF. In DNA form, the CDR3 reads TGTGCCAGCAGTTCCGGGACAGGGCATAGCACAGATACGCAGTATTTT.

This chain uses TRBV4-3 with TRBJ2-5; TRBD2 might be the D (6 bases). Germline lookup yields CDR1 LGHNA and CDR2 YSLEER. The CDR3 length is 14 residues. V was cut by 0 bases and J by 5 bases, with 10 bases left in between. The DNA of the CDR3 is TGCGCCAGCAGCCAAGATTTCGGGAGTGAGACCCAGTACTTC. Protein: CASSQDFGSETQYF.

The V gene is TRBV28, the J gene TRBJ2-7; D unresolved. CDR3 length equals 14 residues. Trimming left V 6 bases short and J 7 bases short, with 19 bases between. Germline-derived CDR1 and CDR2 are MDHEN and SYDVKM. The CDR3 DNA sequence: TGTGCCAGCAGCCGCCTGGGTGATTCGAGGGAGCAGTACTTC. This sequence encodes CASSRLGDSREQYF.

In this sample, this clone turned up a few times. The CDR3 region is CASRVSGGDTGELFF. DNA of the CDR3: TGTGCCAGCAGAGTTAGCGGGGGAGACACCGGGGAGCTGTTTTTT. The rearrangement uses TRBV2 and TRBJ2-2; TRBD2 matches at 9 bases. In germline, CDR1 is SNHLY, CDR2 FYNNEI. The CDR3 totals 15 residues. The J segment lost 3 bases and the V segment lost 6 bases, leaving 5 bases of the junction unmatched.